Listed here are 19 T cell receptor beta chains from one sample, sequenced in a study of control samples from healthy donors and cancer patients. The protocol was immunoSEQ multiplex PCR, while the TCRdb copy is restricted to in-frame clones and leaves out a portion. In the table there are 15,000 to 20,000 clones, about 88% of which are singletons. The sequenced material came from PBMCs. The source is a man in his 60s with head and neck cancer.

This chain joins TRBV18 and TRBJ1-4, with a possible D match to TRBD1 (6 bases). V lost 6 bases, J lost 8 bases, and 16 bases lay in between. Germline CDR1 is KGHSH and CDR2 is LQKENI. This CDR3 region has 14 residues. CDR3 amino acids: CASSGDRWYEKLFF. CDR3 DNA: TGTGCCAGCTCTGGCGACAGGTGGTACGAAAAACTGTTTTTT.

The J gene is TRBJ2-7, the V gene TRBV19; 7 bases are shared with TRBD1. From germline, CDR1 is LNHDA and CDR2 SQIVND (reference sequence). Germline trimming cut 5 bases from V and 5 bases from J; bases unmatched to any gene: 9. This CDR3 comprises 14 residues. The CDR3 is CASSSRYRGHEQYF. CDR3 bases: TGTGCCAGTAGTTCCCGGTACAGGGGTCACGAGCAGTACTTC. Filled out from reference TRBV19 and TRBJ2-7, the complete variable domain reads DGGITQSPKYLFRKEGQNVTLSCEQNLNHDAMYWYRQDPGQGLRLIYYSQIVNDFQKGDIAEGYSVSREKKESFPLTVTSAQKNPTAFYLCASSSRYRGHEQYFGPGTRLTVT.

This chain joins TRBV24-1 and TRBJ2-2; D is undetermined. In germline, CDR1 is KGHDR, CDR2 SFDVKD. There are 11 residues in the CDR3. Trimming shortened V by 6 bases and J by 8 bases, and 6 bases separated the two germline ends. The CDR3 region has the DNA TGTGCCACCAGTTTCTTAGGGGAGCTGTTTTTT. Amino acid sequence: CATSFLGELFF.

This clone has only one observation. The chain's CDR3 is CASSYLDRAQETQYF. The CDR3 region has the DNA TGTGCCAGCAGTTATCTTGACAGGGCACAAGAGACCCAGTACTTC. The rearrangement uses TRBV6-6 and TRBJ2-5, with 7 bases lining up with TRBD1. The CDR3 runs 15 residues. CDR1 is MNHNY and CDR2 is SVGAGI in the germline V gene (reference sequence). The junction had 6 bases not matched to a gene; V was cut back by 3 bases and J by 2 bases.

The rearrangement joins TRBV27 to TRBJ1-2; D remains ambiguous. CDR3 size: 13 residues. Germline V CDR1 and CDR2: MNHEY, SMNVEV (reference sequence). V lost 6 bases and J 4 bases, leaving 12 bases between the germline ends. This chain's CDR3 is CASSSSIPYGYTF. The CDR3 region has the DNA TGTGCCAGCAGCTCTAGTATACCCTATGGCTACACCTTC.

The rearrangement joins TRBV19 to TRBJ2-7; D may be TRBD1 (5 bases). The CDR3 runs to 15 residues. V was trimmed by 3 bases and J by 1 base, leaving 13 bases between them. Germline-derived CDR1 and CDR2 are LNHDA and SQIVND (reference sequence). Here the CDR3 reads CASSIPWGGSYEQYF. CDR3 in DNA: TGTGCCAGTAGTATCCCCTGGGGCGGATCCTACGAGCAGTACTTC.

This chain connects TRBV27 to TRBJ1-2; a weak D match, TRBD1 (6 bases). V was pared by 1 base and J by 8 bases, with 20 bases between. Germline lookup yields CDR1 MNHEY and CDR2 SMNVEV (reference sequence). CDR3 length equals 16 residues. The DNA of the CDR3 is TGTGCCAGCAGTTTATACGGGCCAGGGGTTTTTGTCGGCTACACCTTC. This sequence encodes CASSLYGPGVFVGYTF.

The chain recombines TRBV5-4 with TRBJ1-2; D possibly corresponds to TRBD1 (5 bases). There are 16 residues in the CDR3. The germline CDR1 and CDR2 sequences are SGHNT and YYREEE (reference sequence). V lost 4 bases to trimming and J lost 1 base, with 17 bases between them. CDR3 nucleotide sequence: TGTGCCAGCAGCCGAGCCGGGGGACGGGGTAACTATGGCTACACCTTC. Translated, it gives CASSRAGGRGNYGYTF. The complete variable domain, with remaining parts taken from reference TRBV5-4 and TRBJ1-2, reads ETGVTQSPTHLIKTRGQQVTLRCSSQSGHNTVSWYQQALGQGPQFIFQYYREEENGRGNFPPRFSGLQFPNYSSELNVNALELDDSALYLCASSRAGGRGNYGYTFGSGTRLTVV.

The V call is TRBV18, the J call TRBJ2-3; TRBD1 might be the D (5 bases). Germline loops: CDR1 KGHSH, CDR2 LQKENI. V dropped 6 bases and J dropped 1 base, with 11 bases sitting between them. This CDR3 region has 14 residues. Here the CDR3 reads CASSRTPGTDTQYF. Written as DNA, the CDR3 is TGTGCCAGCTCCCGGACACCGGGCACAGATACGCAGTATTTT.

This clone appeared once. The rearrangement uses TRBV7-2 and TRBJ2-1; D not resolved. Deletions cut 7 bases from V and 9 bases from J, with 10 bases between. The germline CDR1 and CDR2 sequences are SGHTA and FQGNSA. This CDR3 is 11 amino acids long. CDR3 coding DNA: TGTGCCAGCAATCTCAGGAGTGAGCAGTTCTTC. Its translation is CASNLRSEQFF.

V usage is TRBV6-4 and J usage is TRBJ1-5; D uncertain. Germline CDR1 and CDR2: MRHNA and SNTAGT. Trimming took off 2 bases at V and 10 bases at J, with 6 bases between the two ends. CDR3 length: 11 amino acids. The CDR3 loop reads CASSDPPPQHF. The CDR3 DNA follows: TGTGCCAGCAGTGACCCTCCACCCCAGCATTTT.

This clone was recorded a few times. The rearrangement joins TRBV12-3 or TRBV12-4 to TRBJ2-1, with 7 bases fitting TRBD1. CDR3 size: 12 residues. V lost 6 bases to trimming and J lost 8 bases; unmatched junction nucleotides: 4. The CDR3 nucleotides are TGTGCCAGCAGCCTACAGGGGTATGAGCAGTTCTTC. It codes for CASSLQGYEQFF.

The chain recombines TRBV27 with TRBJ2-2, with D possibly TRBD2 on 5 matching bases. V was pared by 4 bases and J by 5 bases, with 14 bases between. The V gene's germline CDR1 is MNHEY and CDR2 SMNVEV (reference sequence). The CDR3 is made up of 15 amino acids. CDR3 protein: CASSSRDRGTGELFF. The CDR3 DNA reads TGTGCCAGCAGTTCTAGAGACCGCGGGACCGGGGAGCTGTTTTTT.

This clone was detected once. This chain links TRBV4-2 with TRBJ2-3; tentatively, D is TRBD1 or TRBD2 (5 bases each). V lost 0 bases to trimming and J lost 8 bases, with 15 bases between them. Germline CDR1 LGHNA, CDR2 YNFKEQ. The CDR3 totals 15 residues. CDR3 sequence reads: CASSQDDLTRGTQYF. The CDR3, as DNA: TGTGCCAGCAGCCAAGACGACCTTACGAGGGGTACGCAGTATTTT.

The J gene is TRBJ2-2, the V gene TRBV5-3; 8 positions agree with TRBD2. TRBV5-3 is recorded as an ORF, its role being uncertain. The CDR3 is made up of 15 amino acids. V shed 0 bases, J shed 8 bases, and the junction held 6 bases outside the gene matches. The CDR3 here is CARSLGAGVGGELFF. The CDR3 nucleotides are TGTGCCAGAAGCTTGGGAGCGGGGGTTGGTGGGGAGCTGTTTTTT.

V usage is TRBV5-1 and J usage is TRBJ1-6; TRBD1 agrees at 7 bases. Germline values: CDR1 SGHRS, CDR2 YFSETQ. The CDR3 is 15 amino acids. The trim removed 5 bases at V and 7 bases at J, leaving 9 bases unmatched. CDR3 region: CASRRDGTVNSPLHF. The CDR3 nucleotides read TGCGCCAGCAGGAGAGACGGGACAGTGAATTCACCCCTCCACTTT.

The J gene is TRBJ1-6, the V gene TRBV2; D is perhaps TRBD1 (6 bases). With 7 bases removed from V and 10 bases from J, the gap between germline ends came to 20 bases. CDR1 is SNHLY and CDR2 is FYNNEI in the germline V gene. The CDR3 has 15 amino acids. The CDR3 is CASKGGWGDGSPLHF. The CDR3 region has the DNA TGTGCCAGCAAGGGGGGTTGGGGGGATGGATCACCCCTCCACTTT.

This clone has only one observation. CDR3 region: CASSLGGGGALRYEQYF. The CDR3, as DNA: TGCGCCAGCAGCTTGGGGGGCGGGGGGGCCCTCCGCTACGAGCAGTACTTC. This sequence joins TRBV5-1 and TRBJ2-7, with TRBD2 matching over 9 bases. V shed 0 bases and J 3 bases; nucleotides not matched to a gene: 10. Germline-derived CDR1 and CDR2 are SGHRS and YFSETQ. The CDR3 contains 17 residues.

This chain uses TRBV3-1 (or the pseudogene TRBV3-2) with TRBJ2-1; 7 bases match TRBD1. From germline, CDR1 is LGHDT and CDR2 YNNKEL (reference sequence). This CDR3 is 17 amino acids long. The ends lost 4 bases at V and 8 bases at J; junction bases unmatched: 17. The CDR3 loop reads CASSPRTGLTVIDEQFF. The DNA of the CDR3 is TGTGCCAGCAGCCCTAGGACAGGCCTGACCGTCATTGATGAGCAGTTCTTC.